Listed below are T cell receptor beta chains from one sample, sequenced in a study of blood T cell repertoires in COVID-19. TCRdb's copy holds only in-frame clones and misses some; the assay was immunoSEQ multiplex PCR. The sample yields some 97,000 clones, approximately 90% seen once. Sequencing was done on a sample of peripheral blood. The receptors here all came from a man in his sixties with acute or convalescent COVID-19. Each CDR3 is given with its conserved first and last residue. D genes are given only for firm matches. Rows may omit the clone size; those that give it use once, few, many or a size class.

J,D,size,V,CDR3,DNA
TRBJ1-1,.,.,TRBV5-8,CASSLAYRRADQAFF,TGTGCCAGCAGCTTGGCCTACCGCAGGGCCGACCAAGCTTTCTTT
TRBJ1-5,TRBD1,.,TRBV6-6,CASSYLEGTGNQPQHF,TGTGCCAGCAGTTACCTCGAGGGGACAGGTAATCAGCCCCAGCATTTT
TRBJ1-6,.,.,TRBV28,CASGGLNSPLHF,TGTGCCAGCGGAGGCTTAAATTCACCCCTCCACTTT
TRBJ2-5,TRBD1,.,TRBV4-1,CASSRDRGWETQYF,TGCGCCAGCAGCCGGGACAGGGGGTGGGAGACCCAGTACTTC
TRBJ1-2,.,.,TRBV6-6,CASREPNYGYTF,TGTGCCAGCAGGGAGCCTAACTATGGCTACACCTTC
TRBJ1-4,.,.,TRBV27,CASSSSRVATNEKLFF,TGTGCCAGCAGTTCCTCTAGAGTTGCAACTAATGAAAAACTGTTTTTT
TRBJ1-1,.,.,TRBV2,CASSVLAGWNTEAFF,TGTGCCAGCAGTGTCCTGGCAGGGTGGAACACTGAAGCTTTCTTT
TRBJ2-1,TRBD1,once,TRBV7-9,CASSPRTGFMEQFF,TGTGCCAGCAGCCCTCGGACAGGGTTTATGGAGCAGTTCTTC
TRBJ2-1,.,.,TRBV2,CASRTGTLAQFF,TGTGCCAGCAGGACAGGTACCCTCGCGCAGTTCTTC
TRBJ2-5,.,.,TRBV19,CASSWGGRETQYF,TGTGCCAGTAGTTGGGGGGGCCGGGAGACCCAGTACTTC
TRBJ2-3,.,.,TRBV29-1,CSIRGKGTDTQYF,TGCAGCATACGGGGGAAGGGTACAGATACGCAGTATTTT
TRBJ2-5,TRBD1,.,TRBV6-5,CASMGQGVVGETQYF,TGTGCCAGCATGGGACAGGGGGTAGTGGGTGAGACCCAGTACTTC
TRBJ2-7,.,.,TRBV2,CASRWETFYEQYF,TGTGCCAGCAGATGGGAGACCTTCTACGAGCAGTACTTC
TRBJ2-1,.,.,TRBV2,CASSVLEEARGGEQFF,TGTGCCAGCAGTGTCCTTGAGGAGGCTAGAGGGGGTGAGCAGTTCTTC
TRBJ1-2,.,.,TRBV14,CASSQDHSYGYTF,TGTGCCAGCAGCCAAGACCACAGCTATGGCTACACCTTC
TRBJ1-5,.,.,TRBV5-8,CASSPRQAARQPQHF,TGTGCCAGCAGTCCCCGACAGGCGGCCCGACAGCCCCAGCATTTT
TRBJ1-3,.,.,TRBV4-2,CASSQGGRGNTIYF,TGTGCCAGCAGCCAGGGAGGGAGGGGGAACACCATATATTTT
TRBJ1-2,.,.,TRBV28,CASSPRTNYGYTF,TGTGCCAGCAGCCCTAGAACTAACTATGGCTACACCTTC
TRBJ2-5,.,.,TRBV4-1,CASGKASSETQYF,TGCGCCAGCGGAAAAGCATCTAGTGAGACCCAGTACTTC
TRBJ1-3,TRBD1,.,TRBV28,CASSGDRVNTIYF,TGTGCCAGCAGTGGGGACAGGGTTAACACCATATATTTT
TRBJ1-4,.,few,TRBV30,CAWSAPGRPSFF,TGTGCCTGGAGTGCCCCCGGGAGGCCTTCTTTTTTT
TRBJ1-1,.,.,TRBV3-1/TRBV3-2,CASSPVQGAPMNTEAFF,TGTGCCAGCAGCCCAGTCCAGGGTGCGCCGATGAACACTGAAGCTTTCTTT
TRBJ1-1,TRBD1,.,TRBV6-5,CASRTQGVLNTEAFF,TGTGCCAGCAGAACCCAGGGGGTACTGAACACTGAAGCTTTCTTT
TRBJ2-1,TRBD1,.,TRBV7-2,CASSWTGGTSHNEQFF,TGTGCCAGCAGCTGGACAGGGGGGACATCCCACAATGAGCAGTTCTTC
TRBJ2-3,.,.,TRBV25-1,CASSDSEYTDTQYF,TGTGCCAGCAGTGATTCCGAGTACACAGATACGCAGTATTTT
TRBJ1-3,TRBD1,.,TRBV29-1,CSARQGALSGNTIYF,TGCAGCGCCCGACAGGGGGCTTTATCTGGAAACACCATATATTTT
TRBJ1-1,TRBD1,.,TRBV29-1,CSLSGDSMVTEAFF,TGCAGCTTATCGGGGGACAGCATGGTCACTGAAGCTTTCTTT
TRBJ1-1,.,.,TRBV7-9,CASSSQAPFGTEAFF,TGTGCCAGCAGCTCGCAGGCGCCGTTCGGCACTGAAGCTTTCTTT